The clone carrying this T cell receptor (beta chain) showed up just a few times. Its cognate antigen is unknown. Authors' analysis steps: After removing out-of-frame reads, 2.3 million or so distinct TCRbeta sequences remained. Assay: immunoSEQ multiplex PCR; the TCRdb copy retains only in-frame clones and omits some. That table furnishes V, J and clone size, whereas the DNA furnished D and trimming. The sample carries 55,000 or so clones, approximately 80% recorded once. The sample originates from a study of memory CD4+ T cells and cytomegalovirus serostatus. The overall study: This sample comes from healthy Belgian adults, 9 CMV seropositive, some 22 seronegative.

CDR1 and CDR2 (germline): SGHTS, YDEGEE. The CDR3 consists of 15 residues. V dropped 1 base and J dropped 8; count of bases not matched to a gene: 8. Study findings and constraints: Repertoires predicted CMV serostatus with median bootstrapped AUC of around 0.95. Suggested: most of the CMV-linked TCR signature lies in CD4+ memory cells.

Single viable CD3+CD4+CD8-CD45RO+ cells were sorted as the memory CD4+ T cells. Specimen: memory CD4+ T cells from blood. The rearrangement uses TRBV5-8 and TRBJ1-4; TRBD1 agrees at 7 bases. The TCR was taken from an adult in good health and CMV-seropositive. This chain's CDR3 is CASSLRGHEGEKLFF. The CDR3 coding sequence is TGTGCCAGCAGCTTGAGGGGGCACGAGGGAGAAAAACTGTTTTTT.